These 13 T cell receptor beta chains were all obtained from the same sample, sequenced in a study of cytomegalovirus exposure and HLA in healthy donors. The PCR used 60 Vbeta and 13 Jbeta primers. Profiled with immunoSEQ multiplex PCR; TCRdb holds only in-frame clones, not every one. Its table records about 110,000 clones. The sample was PBMCs. These receptors were obtained from a man between 50 and 59 years old in good health and CMV-seronegative.

The V call is TRBV10-3, the J call TRBJ2-7, with D possibly being TRBD1 (6 bases). The CDR3 sequence is 14 residues long. Germline CDR1 reads ENHRY; CDR2 reads SYGVKD. V dropped 2 bases and J dropped 7 bases, with 15 bases sitting between them. CDR3 loop: CAISEGQGRGEQYF. The CDR3 DNA follows: TGTGCCATCAGTGAGGGGCAGGGGCGAGGGGAGCAGTACTTC.

The J gene is TRBJ1-1, the V gene TRBV2; a weak D match, TRBD1 (6 bases). Germline V gives CDR1 SNHLY, CDR2 FYNNEI. The CDR3 totals 12 residues. The ends were cut back, 7 bases at V and 4 bases at J, with 10 bases in the middle. CDR3 amino acids: CASTGVFTEAFF. The CDR3 DNA follows: TGTGCCAGCACAGGGGTCTTCACTGAAGCTTTCTTT.

This chain uses TRBV5-1 with TRBJ2-6; 9 nucleotides match TRBD1. Per the germline V gene, CDR1 is SGHRS and CDR2 is YFSETQ. The CDR3 covers 18 residues. Unmatched junction bases numbered 7, after V lost 2 bases and J lost 1 base. CDR3 residues: CASSLSGTGWSGANVLTF. The CDR3 DNA reads TGCGCCAGCAGCTTATCCGGGACAGGGTGGTCTGGGGCCAACGTCCTGACTTTC. Full variable domain (missing parts from reference TRBV5-1 and TRBJ2-6): KAGVTQTPRYLIKTRGQQVTLSCSPISGHRSVSWYQQTPGQGLQFLFEYFSETQRNKGNFPGRFSGRQFSNSRSEMNVSTLELGDSALYLCASSLSGTGWSGANVLTFGAGSRLTVL.

The V gene is TRBV6-5, the J gene TRBJ1-6; 7 bases align to TRBD1. The trim removed 2 bases at V and 6 bases at J, leaving 4 bases unmatched. In germline, CDR1 is MNHEY, CDR2 SVGAGI. The CDR3 contains 15 residues. The chain's CDR3 is CASSYRDSSNSPLHF. The CDR3 bases are TGTGCCAGCAGTTACCGGGACAGCTCTAATTCACCCCTCCACTTT.

V is TRBV6-6 and J is TRBJ2-7, with 8 bases fitting TRBD1. The CDR3 length is 14 residues. CDR1 and CDR2 (germline): MNHNY, SVGAGI (reference sequence). The J segment lost 5 bases and the V segment lost 4 bases, leaving 7 bases of the junction unmatched. The CDR3 here is CASSSTGGKHEQYF. For the CDR3, the DNA is TGTGCCAGCAGTTCCACAGGGGGGAAACACGAGCAGTACTTC.

V usage is TRBV11-2 and J usage is TRBJ2-3, with 13 bases identical to TRBD2. The CDR3 loop spans 14 amino acids. After removal of 3 bases from V and 7 bases from J, the junction contained 1 base not matched to a gene. Per the germline V gene, CDR1 is SGHAT and CDR2 is FQNNGV. CDR3: CASSLTSGRYTQYF. For the CDR3, the DNA is TGTGCCAGCAGCTTGACTAGCGGGAGGTATACGCAGTATTTT.

This chain links TRBV19 with TRBJ1-5, with 11 bases matching TRBD1. J was trimmed by 7 bases and V by 6 bases; bases with no gene match: 11. This CDR3 is 16 amino acids long. Germline lookup yields CDR1 LNHDA and CDR2 SQIVND (reference sequence). CDR3: CASSHLDRGQAQPQHF. The CDR3 region has the DNA TGTGCCAGTAGCCATTTGGACAGGGGGCAGGCACAGCCCCAGCATTTT.

In nucleotides, the CDR3 is TGTGCCACCAGCAGAGTGGGGGGGGTCTCCTACGAGCAGTACTTC. It yields the protein CATSRVGGVSYEQYF. This chain connects TRBV15 to TRBJ2-7, with 7 nucleotides matching TRBD2. The germline V gene encodes CDR1 LNHNV and CDR2 YYDKDF (reference sequence). The junction had 3 bases not matched to a gene; V was cut back by 1 base and J by 0 bases. CDR3 size: 15 residues.

The chain has TRBV10-3 and TRBJ2-7; D is possibly TRBD1 (6 bases). The CDR3 loop spans 14 amino acids. Trimming took 3 bases from V and 5 from J, leaving 14 bases between them. Germline-derived CDR1 and CDR2 are ENHRY and SYGVKD. CDR3 bases: TGTGCCATCAGTGACACCCAGGGGTCCAACGAGCAGTACTTC. This gives the protein CAISDTQGSNEQYF.

The gene calls are TRBV23-1 and TRBJ1-2; 8 bases fit TRBD1. TRBV23-1 is flagged as an ORF with uncertain function. The CDR3 is made up of 16 amino acids. V lost 6 bases and J lost 2; bases outside the gene matches: 11. CDR3 amino acids: CASSQPGRGRNYGYTF. The CDR3 region has the DNA TGCGCCAGCAGCCAACCCGGCAGGGGGCGCAACTATGGCTACACCTTC.

The rearrangement joins TRBV6-1 to TRBJ2-5; D possibly corresponds to TRBD2 (5 bases). CDR1 is MNHNS and CDR2 is SASEGT in the germline V gene. The CDR3 runs 14 residues. Trimming cost V 7 bases and J 5 bases, with 17 bases left between them. In DNA, the CDR3 is TGTGCCAGCACCCCATCGGGGTGGGATGAGACCCAGTACTTC. Translated, it gives CASTPSGWDETQYF.

The genes are TRBV20-1 and TRBJ2-1; D may be TRBD1 (6 bases). Germline lookup yields CDR1 DFQATT and CDR2 SNEGSKA (reference sequence). Trimming cost V 5 bases and J 15 bases, with 17 bases left between them. This CDR3 region has 11 residues. The CDR3 nucleotides read TGCAGTGCTCACCGGGACAAAAATCGGTTCTTC. Its translation is CSAHRDKNRFF.

V gene TRBV6-1 combines with J gene TRBJ1-1; 7 bases match TRBD1. J was trimmed by 5 bases and V by 4 bases; bases with no gene match: 4. This CDR3 is built from 13 residues. CDR1 MNHNS and CDR2 SASEGT come from the germline V gene. CDR3 DNA sequence: TGTGCCAGCAGTGGTGCAGGGGGAACTGAAGCTTTCTTT. Translating it yields CASSGAGGTEAFF.